The present T cell receptor beta chain was sequenced within a study of blood T cell repertoires in COVID-19. In the original workflow: Researchers report that nucleated cell counts were estimated from reference gene primer amplification. Clones were read by immunoSEQ multiplex PCR, and TCRdb kept only the in-frame ones, dropping some. Clone size and V and J calls were adopted from that table, with D and trimming inferred from the DNA. This sample has over 300,000 clones, with 88% found just once. The V and J ends lost 0 bases and 0 bases respectively, with 9 bases between them. From germline, CDR1 is SGHRS and CDR2 YFSETQ. CDR3 length: 16 amino acids.

Input material: PBMCs or T cells enriched from blood (not recorded which). This chain joins TRBV5-1 and TRBJ2-2; a weak D match, TRBD1 (5 bases). The sequence came from a woman younger than 45 with acute COVID-19. The CDR3 loop reads CASSLATAANTGELFF. The CDR3 bases are TGCGCCAGCAGCTTGGCGACAGCCGCGAACACCGGGGAGCTGTTTTTT.